Shown below are 16 T cell receptor beta chains from a single sample sequenced in a study of blood T cell repertoires in COVID-19. Measured with immunoSEQ multiplex PCR; TCRdb has only the in-frame clones, and not every one. Here the sample spans 250,000 to 300,000 clones, around 90% being singletons. Sequenced: peripheral blood. The receptors stem from a woman aged 45-60 years with COVID-19, enrolled during active disease.

The chain links TRBV19 to TRBJ2-2, with 10 bases that match TRBD1. The CDR3 totals 17 residues. The V gene end was trimmed by 9 bases and the J gene end by 7 bases; junction bases not matched to a gene: 17. CDR1 and CDR2 (germline): LNHDA, SQIVND (reference sequence). DNA for the CDR3: TGTGCCAGCTACCCAACATACGACAGGGGGCTTAACGGGGAGCTGTTTTTT. Translation: CASYPTYDRGLNGELFF.

This chain connects TRBV6-5 to TRBJ2-7; 12 bases map to TRBD2. V shed 7 bases and J 5 bases; nucleotides not matched to a gene: 6. The V gene's germline CDR1 is MNHEY and CDR2 SVGAGI. This CDR3 has 14 amino acids. As DNA, the CDR3 is TGTGCCAGCAACCGACTAGCGGGAGTCCACGAGCAGTACTTC. Translating gives CASNRLAGVHEQYF.

CDR3 in amino acids: CSVEASGSTDTQYF. In DNA, the CDR3 is TGCAGCGTTGAAGCTAGCGGGAGTACAGATACGCAGTATTTT. The J gene is TRBJ2-3, the V gene TRBV29-1, with TRBD2 identical over 10 bases. The CDR3 is 14 residues long. V trimming: 1 base; J trimming: 3 bases; junction bases outside the gene matches: 1. The V gene's germline CDR1 is SQVTM and CDR2 ANQGSEA.

The V call is TRBV30, the J call TRBJ1-2; perhaps TRBD1 as D (5 bases). The CDR3 has 13 residues. The germline V and J ends were trimmed by 3 bases and 3 bases, with 11 bases remaining between them. Germline-derived CDR1 and CDR2 are GTSNPN and SVGIG (reference sequence). The CDR3 DNA is TGTGCCTGGAGAGACGACAGCCACTATGGCTACACCTTC. Its protein product is CAWRDDSHYGYTF.

V usage is TRBV12-5 and J usage is TRBJ1-3, with D hard to call. Germline-derived CDR1 and CDR2 are LGHNT and FRNRAP. CDR3 length equals 16 residues. V was clipped by 2 bases and J by 0 bases, with 11 bases between them. CDR3 sequence (DNA): TGTGCTAGTGGTTTGAGTCTATACCGCTCTGGAAACACCATATATTTT. It encodes CASGLSLYRSGNTIYF.

V gene TRBV19 combines with J gene TRBJ1-6; 9 nucleotides agree with TRBD1. The J segment lost 2 bases and the V segment lost 0 bases, leaving 11 bases of the junction unmatched. The germline V gene encodes CDR1 LNHDA and CDR2 SQIVND (reference sequence). This CDR3 has 20 residues. The CDR3 DNA reads TGTGCCAGTAGTATAGATCGCCCGGGACAGGGTCGGACCTATAATTCACCCCTCCACTTT. Translation: CASSIDRPGQGRTYNSPLHF. Full variable domain (remainder filled in from reference TRBV19 and TRBJ1-6): DGGITQSPKYLFRKEGQNVTLSCEQNLNHDAMYWYRQDPGQGLRLIYYSQIVNDFQKGDIAEGYSVSREKKESFPLTVTSAQKNPTAFYLCASSIDRPGQGRTYNSPLHFGNGTRLTVT.

The rearrangement joins TRBV30 to TRBJ2-1; 7 bases agree with TRBD1. The CDR3 extends over 13 amino acids. The junction had 2 bases not matched to a gene; V was cut back by 1 base and J by 5 bases. Germline V gives CDR1 GTSNPN, CDR2 SVGIG (reference sequence). The CDR3 bases are TGTGCCTGGAGTGGGACAGGCCACAATGAGCAGTTCTTC. Its translation is CAWSGTGHNEQFF.

The DNA for the CDR3 is TGTGCCAGCAGGGTTGACAGGGAGATAAGTCAGCCCCAGCATTTT. It translates to CASRVDREISQPQHF. The chain combines TRBV6-5 with TRBJ1-5, with 7 positions matching TRBD1. The trim removed 6 bases at V and 6 bases at J, leaving 11 bases unmatched. Germline assignment: CDR1 MNHEY and CDR2 SVGAGI. The CDR3 totals 15 residues.

The chain links TRBV2 to TRBJ2-7, with TRBD1 matching over 9 bases. With 9 bases clipped from V and 2 bases from J, the junction kept 5 bases outside the gene matches. This CDR3 is built from 13 residues. Looked up from germline, CDR1 is SNHLY and CDR2 is FYNNEI. DNA of the CDR3: TGTGCCAGTTCGGGACAGGGCCCCTACGAGCAGTACTTC. It encodes CASSGQGPYEQYF.

As DNA, the CDR3 is TGTGCCAGCAGTTTTATCCTTGACACTGAAGCTTTCTTT. It specifies CASSFILDTEAFF. The chain carries TRBV12-3 or TRBV12-4 and TRBJ1-1; D is undetermined. V dropped 3 bases and J dropped 3 bases, with 8 bases sitting between them. The CDR3 consists of 13 residues.

V gene TRBV30 combines with J gene TRBJ2-3; 10 nucleotides align to TRBD2. Germline values: CDR1 GTSNPN, CDR2 SVGIG (reference sequence). The CDR3 totals 17 residues. V gave up 1 base and J gave up 6 bases; unmatched junction bases: 13. CDR3 amino acids: CAWSEREGLFSLDTQYF. The CDR3 region has the DNA TGTGCCTGGAGTGAGCGGGAGGGCCTTTTTTCGTTGGATACGCAGTATTTT.

This clone was detected a few times. The chain carries TRBV5-1 and TRBJ2-1; maybe TRBD1 (6 bases). The V and J ends lost 4 bases and 7 bases respectively, with 18 bases between them. The germline gives CDR1 SGHRS, CDR2 YFSETQ. This CDR3 comprises 15 residues. CDR3 residues: CASSPGQRFENEQFF. For the CDR3, the DNA is TGCGCCAGCAGCCCCGGACAGCGATTTGAAAATGAGCAGTTCTTC.

The rearrangement uses TRBV19 and TRBJ1-2; TRBD1 agrees at 7 bases. Trimming cost V 2 bases and J 8 bases; bases outside gene matches: 17. Germline V gene lookup returns CDR1 LNHDA and CDR2 SQIVND (reference sequence). This CDR3 is 17 amino acids long. CDR3 in DNA: TGTGCCAGTAGTATATACAAGGGGGCCCTGCCTCATGGGGGCTACACCTTC. Encoded protein: CASSIYKGALPHGGYTF. The variable domain in full, completed from reference TRBV19 and TRBJ1-2, reads DGGITQSPKYLFRKEGQNVTLSCEQNLNHDAMYWYRQDPGQGLRLIYYSQIVNDFQKGDIAEGYSVSREKKESFPLTVTSAQKNPTAFYLCASSIYKGALPHGGYTFGSGTRLTVV.

This clone ranks as medium-sized (0.01 to 0.1%). The V gene is TRBV29-1, the J gene TRBJ1-5; perhaps TRBD1 as D (6 bases). The CDR3 extends over 14 amino acids. V was shortened by 6 bases and J by 2 bases, with 14 bases between the two germline ends. Germline-derived CDR1 and CDR2 are SQVTM and ANQGSEA. CDR3 bases: TGCAGCGTGAATACAGGGAGTGGCAATCAGCCCCAGCATTTT. It translates to CSVNTGSGNQPQHF.

This chain links TRBV6-2 or TRBV6-3 with TRBJ1-1; D may be TRBD1 (6 bases). The CDR3 spans 14 residues. Trimming left V 5 bases short and J 0 bases short, with 10 bases between. CDR1 and CDR2 from the germline V gene are MNHEY and SVGEGT. CDR3 nucleotide sequence: TGTGCCAGCAGTCAGGGGATTATGAACACTGAAGCTTTCTTT. It is translated as CASSQGIMNTEAFF.

CDR3 DNA sequence: TGTGCCAGCAGCCCAGGTCCTGAGACCTACAATGAGCAGTTCTTC. Protein: CASSPGPETYNEQFF. This chain uses TRBV9 with TRBJ2-1; no reliable D call. Trimming shortened V by 4 bases and J by 2 bases, and 13 bases separated the two germline ends. The length of the CDR3 is 15 residues. CDR1 and CDR2 (germline): SGDLS, YYNGEE.